This T cell receptor beta chain stems from a study of T cells in Graves' hyperthyroidism and ophthalmopathy. The CDR3 regions of TCR beta were amplified from RNA transcripts. Initially, a first-round RT-PCR of the TCR CDR3 employed the HTBI primer set. TCRdb recomputed calls from the multiplex PCR reads with MiXCR, one row per CDR3 protein. Of hundreds of thousands of distinct CDR3 sequences listed, 35% are singletons. In regard to this clonotype: Its antigen is unidentified.

Findings and limits, study-wide: Ophthalmopathy stood apart from stable hyperthyroidism in a 13 V-J model.

The CDR3 loop spans 22 amino acids. V was clipped by 0 bases and J by 8 bases; unmatched bases: 25. Germline values: CDR1 LNHNV, CDR2 YYDKDF (reference sequence). Cells are PBMCs isolated from 10 ml of fresh blood. Sequencing used blood. The chain recombines TRBV15 with TRBJ2-3; 11 positions agree with TRBD2. The TCR originated in a woman aged 40 to 50 with Graves' hyperthyroidism. CDR3 in amino acids: CATSRDRPASGGYDRVRGTQYF. DNA for the CDR3: TGTGCCACCAGCAGAGATCGGCCGGCTAGCGGGGGGTACGATAGGGTGCGGGGTACGCAGTATTTT.